These 25 T cell receptor beta chains were all obtained from the same sample, sequenced in a study of blood T cells in healthy people across ages. It was with a sample-barcoded 5' primer and a J-beta primer mix that a second PCR of roughly 6 to 12 cycles was run. TCRdb re-called the 5' RACE reads through MiXCR, storing one row per CDR3 protein. The table has under 950,000 distinct CDR3 sequences, approximately 21% seen once. Sequencing input: blood. These receptors came from a man between 65 and 85 years old in good health.

This CDR3 reads CASSWSGGANTGELFF. CDR3 DNA: TGCGCCAGCAGCTGGAGCGGGGGGGCGAACACCGGGGAGCTGTTTTTT. The chain is built from TRBV5-1 and TRBJ2-2; 10 bases agree with TRBD2. The CDR3 covers 16 residues. V lost 3 bases, J lost 0 bases, and 2 bases stayed unmatched. The germline gives CDR1 SGHRS, CDR2 YFSETQ.

The rearrangement uses TRBV2 and TRBJ2-5; TRBD2 matches at 7 bases. V lost 7 bases, J lost 2 bases, and 16 bases stayed unmatched. The CDR3 consists of 17 residues. Germline CDR1 SNHLY, CDR2 FYNNEI. The CDR3 DNA is TGTGCCAGCATGAAAGGGAGGGGAGGACGGCTTCAAGAGACCCAGTACTTC. Amino acid sequence: CASMKGRGGRLQETQYF.

This clonotype was seen only a few times. This rearrangement joins TRBV20-1 to TRBJ2-1; 8 bases agree with TRBD2. This CDR3 has 14 amino acids. V was pared by 4 bases and J by 7 bases, with 9 bases of the junction left unmatched. Germline lookup yields CDR1 DFQATT and CDR2 SNEGSKA (reference sequence). The CDR3 region has the DNA TGCAGTGCTACCTCGGGGGGGGTCATAAATGAGCAGTTCTTC. This encodes CSATSGGVINEQFF.

The chain carries TRBV6-2 or TRBV6-3 and TRBJ2-7; 11 nucleotides line up with TRBD1. The J call could be wrong; TRBJ2-1 is a better fit for the DNA end. Germline V gene sequence: CDR1 MNHEY, CDR2 SVGEGT. CDR3 length: 16 residues. CDR3 coding DNA: TGTGCCAGCAGGCCCTCCGGGACAGGGGGAGAGGGTGAGCAGTTCTTC. Translated: CASRPSGTGGEGEQFF.

This clonotype was recorded a few times. The V gene is TRBV27, the J gene TRBJ1-4; D might be TRBD1 (5 bases). CDR3 size: 14 residues. V was shortened by 8 bases and J by 2 bases, with 12 bases between the two germline ends. Germline V gene lookup returns CDR1 MNHEY and CDR2 SMNVEV (reference sequence). The CDR3, as DNA: TGTGCCAGCGGGGAAGGGGTCACTAATGAAAAACTGTTTTTT. Translated, it gives CASGEGVTNEKLFF.

This clonotype was detected many times. The chain employs TRBV6-5 and TRBJ1-1, with D perhaps matching TRBD1 (5 bases). The CDR3 is 15 residues long. Per germline, CDR1 MNHEY and CDR2 SVGAGI. The V end lost 4 bases, the J end lost 2 bases, and 14 bases lay between the germline ends. In DNA form, the CDR3 reads TGTGCCAGCAGTTCCCCCGGGGGTCCCAACACTGAAGCTTTCTTT. Protein sequence: CASSSPGGPNTEAFF.

Note on this clonotype: The junction departs from germline at one end; a sequencing error may be responsible. The rearrangement uses TRBV5-1 and TRBJ2-1, with D maybe TRBD1 (5 bases). Germline V gene data show CDR1 as SGHRS and CDR2 as YFSETQ. This CDR3 spans 16 amino acids. In DNA, the CDR3 is TGCGCCAGCAGCTTGGCAGGGATGAACTCCTACAATGAGCAGTCCTTC. This translates into CASSLAGMNSYNEQSF.

This clonotype was seen a few times. This chain connects TRBV28 to TRBJ2-6; 7 bases line up with TRBD1. The CDR3 totals 18 residues. The V and J ends lost 4 bases and 1 base, in that order; junction bases with no gene match: 10. From germline, CDR1 is MDHEN and CDR2 SYDVKM. CDR3 bases: TGTGCCAGCAGTTCTATAGTAGGGGGCGAATCTGGGGCCAACGTCCTGACTTTC. Translation gives CASSSIVGGESGANVLTF.

This clonotype was detected only a few times. The V gene is TRBV21-1, the J gene TRBJ2-2; TRBD1, as called in the table, went unchecked against the DNA. TRBV21-1 is labeled a pseudogene. The CDR3 has 17 amino acids. CDR3 protein: CASSNSGEGSSTGELFF. In nucleotides, the CDR3 is TGTGCCAGCAGCAATTCGGGCGAGGGTTCGAGCACCGGGGAGCTGTTTTTT.

This clonotype was detected only a few times. The rearrangement uses TRBV9 and TRBJ2-2, with TRBD2 as a possible D gene (6 bases). Trimming left V 4 bases short and J 6 bases short, with 13 bases between. The CDR3 is 14 residues long. Germline loops: CDR1 SGDLS, CDR2 YYNGEE. The CDR3 nucleotides are TGTGCCAGCAGCTTACGCACGGGAGCCGGGGAGCTGTTTTTT. Encoded protein: CASSLRTGAGELFF. Using reference TRBV9 and TRBJ2-2 for the parts outside the CDR3, the full variable domain is DSGVTQTPKHLITATGQRVTLRCSPRSGDLSVYWYQQSLDQGLQFLIQYYNGEERAKGNILERFSAQQFPDLHSELNLSSLELGDSALYFCASSLRTGAGELFFGEGSRLTVL.

The chain uses TRBV20-1 and TRBJ1-5, with a tentative D call TRBD1 (6 bases). This CDR3 has 15 residues. The germline V gene has CDR1 DFQATT and CDR2 SNEGSKA (reference sequence). V dropped 0 bases and J dropped 4 bases, with 13 bases sitting between them. The DNA for the CDR3 is TGCAGTGCTAGAGATCCGAAGGGGGGGAATCAGCCCCAGCATTTT. Its protein product is CSARDPKGGNQPQHF.

The CDR3 here is CASSLAGGRHEKLFF. CDR3 nucleotide sequence: TGCGCCAGCAGCTTGGCCGGAGGACGACACGAAAAACTGTTTTTT. The V and J genes are TRBV5-1 and TRBJ1-4; no definite D call. This CDR3 has 15 residues. V was cut by 0 bases and J by 8 bases, with 14 bases left in between. Germline loops: CDR1 SGHRS, CDR2 YFSETQ.

The sample holds a few counts of this clonotype. The chain has TRBV7-2 and TRBJ2-5; 7 bases are a match to TRBD2. CDR1 and CDR2 (germline): SGHTA, FQGNSA. The V segment lost 0 bases and the J segment 2 bases; nucleotides outside the gene matches: 12. The CDR3 loop spans 18 amino acids. The CDR3 DNA is TGTGCCAGCAGCTTAGCGGGCTCTAGCGGATCTCATCAAGAGACCCAGTACTTC. Protein: CASSLAGSSGSHQETQYF.

The rearrangement uses TRBV14 and TRBJ2-1, with D unclear. This CDR3 has 14 residues. The V end lost 3 bases, the J end lost 7 bases, and 13 bases lay between the germline ends. CDR1 is SGHDN, CDR2 FVKESK, per germline. The CDR3 DNA reads as TGTGCCAGCAGCCAGCACTCCCTCGAGAATGAGCAGTTCTTC. Its translation is CASSQHSLENEQFF.

CDR3 coding DNA: TGTGCCACCAGCAGAGTTTTCGGACTAGCGGAACCCATGGCCAAAAACATTCAGTACTTC. Translation: CATSRVFGLAEPMAKNIQYF. This chain joins TRBV15 and TRBJ2-4, with 10 bases fitting TRBD2. CDR1 and CDR2 from the germline V gene are LNHNV and YYDKDF (reference sequence). V was pared by 1 base and J by 1 base, with 13 bases of the junction left unmatched. The CDR3 has 20 amino acids.

This chain links TRBV23-1 with TRBJ2-7; 10 bases align to TRBD1. TRBV23-1 is an ORF, and what it does is uncertain. The CDR3 has 15 residues. V lost 3 bases to trimming and J lost 0 bases; unmatched junction nucleotides: 2. The CDR3 loop is CASSHRDRGSYEQYV. CDR3 nucleotides: TGCGCCAGCAGTCATCGGGACAGGGGCTCCTACGAGCAGTACGTC.

The V call is TRBV29-1, the J call TRBJ2-5; D uncertain. V was clipped by 8 bases and J by 4 bases, with 11 bases between them. The CDR3 is made up of 11 amino acids. The germline V gene has CDR1 SQVTM and CDR2 ANQGSEA. The CDR3 nucleotides read TGCAGCTCCCTGGGTGGAGAGACCCAGTACTTC. It specifies CSSLGGETQYF.

The chain uses TRBV27 and TRBJ2-5, with 11 bases aligning to TRBD2. From germline, CDR1 is MNHEY and CDR2 SMNVEV (reference sequence). CDR3 length: 16 residues. J gave up 1 base and V 7 bases, and 8 bases lay outside the gene matches. The CDR3 here is CASTTSGRGLQETQYF. The DNA for the CDR3 is TGTGCCAGCACTACTAGCGGGAGAGGACTCCAAGAGACCCAGTACTTC.

This clonotype was detected many times. The chain carries TRBV7-6 and TRBJ1-1; 7 bases agree with TRBD1. Germline loops: CDR1 SGHVS, CDR2 FNYEAQ. After removal of 3 bases from V and 1 base from J, the junction contained 2 bases not matched to a gene. The CDR3 consists of 14 residues. The CDR3 reads CASSFNRGNTEAFF. The CDR3 nucleotides are TGTGCCAGCAGCTTTAACAGGGGGAACACTGAAGCTTTCTTT.

The rearrangement links TRBV7-8 to TRBJ2-1; 8 bases agree with TRBD1. V was clipped by 1 base and J by 11 bases; unmatched bases: 4. This CDR3 is 13 amino acids long. Per germline, CDR1 SGHVS and CDR2 FQNEAQ. The CDR3 region has the DNA TGTGCCAGCAGCTTAGTTCAGGGGGCCAAGCAGTTCTTC. It yields the protein CASSLVQGAKQFF.

This chain joins TRBV9 and TRBJ1-1, with D unclear. Trimming left V 0 bases short and J 4 bases short, with 7 bases between. This CDR3 has 13 residues. Per germline, CDR1 SGDLS and CDR2 YYNGEE. The chain's CDR3 is CASSVATRTEAFF. The CDR3 DNA reads TGTGCCAGCAGCGTAGCAACGCGCACTGAAGCTTTCTTT.

V gene TRBV5-5 combines with J gene TRBJ2-1, with TRBD2 as a possible D gene (5 bases). CDR1 is SGHKS, CDR2 YYEKEE, per germline (reference sequence). Trimming removed 4 bases at V and 7 bases at J, with 12 bases between. The CDR3 has 13 residues. The CDR3 protein is CASSVREDNEQFF. For the CDR3, the DNA is TGTGCCAGCAGCGTCCGGGAAGATAATGAGCAGTTCTTC.

This clonotype turned up a few times. V and J are TRBV6-5 and TRBJ2-1; 13 bases are shared with TRBD2. With 7 bases clipped from V and 6 bases from J, the junction kept 9 bases outside the gene matches. The CDR3 consists of 16 residues. Germline CDR1 is MNHEY and CDR2 is SVGAGI. The CDR3 nucleotides read TGTGCCAGCAATCGACTAGCGGGGGGAATGGGCAATGAGCAGTTCTTC. The encoded protein is CASNRLAGGMGNEQFF.

The V gene is TRBV20-1, the J gene TRBJ1-5; D unresolved. CDR3 size: 14 residues. Germline CDR1 is DFQATT and CDR2 is SNEGSKA (reference sequence). V lost 0 bases, J lost 4 bases, and 10 bases lay in between. DNA of the CDR3: TGCAGTGCTAGAGATCCGACTGTGAATCAGCCCCAGCATTTT. Protein: CSARDPTVNQPQHF.

This rearrangement joins TRBV28 to TRBJ1-1; the match to TRBD1 covers 10 bases. Germline CDR1 reads MDHEN; CDR2 reads SYDVKM. V lost 6 bases to trimming and J lost 0 bases; unmatched junction nucleotides: 10. The CDR3 is 17 amino acids. CDR3 in DNA: TGTGCCAGCAGGGCTCCGGGACAGGGGATCATGAACACTGAAGCTTTCTTT. This translates into CASRAPGQGIMNTEAFF.